Listed here are 22 T cell receptor beta chains from one sample, sequenced in a study of blood T cell repertoires in COVID-19. Clones were sequenced by immunoSEQ multiplex PCR, and TCRdb holds only the in-frame ones, with some missing. The table has about 270,000 clones, around 84% seen once. The material sequenced was peripheral blood. These receptors all come from a human donor with COVID-19, enrolled during active disease. The donor label of this sample is uncertain.

This clone was seen more than once but under ten times. This chain joins TRBV7-8 and TRBJ2-1; D not certain. Germline V gene sequence: CDR1 SGHVS, CDR2 FQNEAQ. CDR3 length equals 14 residues. The germline V and J ends were trimmed by 2 bases and 7 bases, with 12 bases remaining between them. The CDR3 region is CASSLLSPSNEQFF. The CDR3 DNA follows: TGTGCCAGCAGCTTATTGTCACCTAGTAATGAGCAGTTCTTC.

Only a few counts were recorded for this clone. J is TRBJ2-7 and V is TRBV5-1, with 11 positions matching TRBD2. The CDR3 is 17 residues long. The germline V gene has CDR1 SGHRS and CDR2 YFSETQ. With V trimmed by 2 bases and J by 0 bases, 7 bases remained unmatched. CDR3 bases: TGCGCCAGCAGCTTTGACCTAGCGGGAGGACTCTCCTACGAGCAGTACTTC. It translates to CASSFDLAGGLSYEQYF.

The chain recombines TRBV5-1 with TRBJ2-5; TRBD2 matches 9 bases. CDR3 length: 19 amino acids. Germline loops: CDR1 SGHRS, CDR2 YFSETQ. The V segment lost 0 bases and the J segment 0 bases; nucleotides outside the gene matches: 12. The CDR3 coding sequence is TGCGCCAGCAGCTTGGAAACTAGCGGGCGCCGGCTGTACCAAGAGACCCAGTACTTC. Its protein is CASSLETSGRRLYQETQYF.

This clone is a singleton in its sample. The chain uses TRBV2 and TRBJ1-2; a weak D match, TRBD1 (6 bases). Trimming cost V 3 bases and J 2 bases, with 10 bases left between them. Germline CDR1 reads SNHLY; CDR2 reads FYNNEI. The CDR3 covers 14 residues. The CDR3: CASSDRGGNYGYTF. The DNA of the CDR3 is TGTGCCAGCAGTGACAGGGGAGGGAACTATGGCTACACCTTC.

Here the CDR3 reads CASSSSGSSYNEQFF. The CDR3 DNA is TGTGCCAGCAGCTCTAGCGGGAGCTCCTACAATGAGCAGTTCTTC. This rearrangement joins TRBV11-1 to TRBJ2-1; 10 bases align to TRBD2. Germline values: CDR1 SGHAT, CDR2 FQDESV (reference sequence). The CDR3 is 15 residues long. V was clipped by 4 bases and J by 0 bases; unmatched bases: 0.

The J gene is TRBJ1-2, the V gene TRBV29-1; possible D gene TRBD1, 5 bases. The CDR3 extends over 14 amino acids. V lost 7 bases to trimming and J lost 7 bases, with 22 bases between them. Germline V gives CDR1 SQVTM, CDR2 ANQGSEA. The CDR3 sequence: CSAQGERVGAGYTF. As DNA, the CDR3 is TGCAGCGCCCAAGGGGAACGGGTTGGAGCTGGCTACACCTTC.

The chain links TRBV7-9 to TRBJ2-4; possible D gene TRBD2, 5 bases. V shed 5 bases and J shed 0 bases, with 20 bases lying between them. The CDR3 covers 18 residues. The V gene's germline CDR1 is SEHNR and CDR2 FQNEAQ (reference sequence). The CDR3 region is CASSPAGGPVLAKNIQYF. As DNA, the CDR3 is TGTGCCAGCAGCCCCGCCGGCGGGCCTGTTCTAGCCAAAAACATTCAGTACTTC.

J is TRBJ2-1 and V is TRBV6-1, with 11 bases that match TRBD2. The CDR3 is 15 amino acids. The germline CDR1 and CDR2 sequences are MNHNS and SASEGT. V trimming: 3 bases; J trimming: 6 bases; junction bases outside the gene matches: 4. Here the CDR3 DNA reads TGTGCCAGCAGTGAGCTAGCGGGAGGAAGCAATGAGCAGTTCTTC. Its translation: CASSELAGGSNEQFF.

The gene calls are TRBV6-5 and TRBJ2-2; 7 bases align to TRBD2. The CDR3 is 15 amino acids. The V and J ends lost 9 bases and 3 bases, in that order; junction bases with no gene match: 10. From germline, CDR1 is MNHEY and CDR2 SVGAGI. The CDR3 DNA is TGTGCCAGTCGGTATAGCGGGTTATACACCGGGGAGCTGTTTTTT. Its translation is CASRYSGLYTGELFF.

The chain employs TRBV18 and TRBJ1-2; the D is unclear. CDR1 is KGHSH, CDR2 LQKENI, per germline. Between the trimmed V and J ends, which lost 3 bases and 2 bases, there was a span of 13 bases. The CDR3 runs 15 residues. CDR3 loop: CASSPAADTNYGYTF. CDR3 nucleotide sequence: TGTGCCAGCTCACCGGCGGCAGATACCAACTATGGCTACACCTTC.

J is TRBJ2-7 and V is TRBV18, with TRBD1 matching 8 bases. Looked up from germline, CDR1 is KGHSH and CDR2 is LQKENI. V shed 1 base, J shed 6 bases, and the junction held 11 bases outside the gene matches. This CDR3 is 16 amino acids long. The CDR3: CASSPLSGGSSAEQYF. In DNA form, the CDR3 reads TGTGCCAGCTCACCACTGTCAGGGGGCTCTTCTGCCGAGCAGTACTTC.

The chain has TRBV5-1 and TRBJ1-2; TRBD1 aligns across 9 bases. V was pared by 5 bases and J by 2 bases, with 4 bases of the junction left unmatched. The CDR3 spans 14 residues. Per germline, CDR1 SGHRS and CDR2 YFSETQ. The CDR3 loop is CASRVGQGNYGYTF. CDR3 bases: TGCGCCAGCAGGGTAGGACAGGGGAACTATGGCTACACCTTC.

This clone was observed a few times. CDR3 sequence (DNA): TGTGCCAGCAGCTCGACCTTGGGACTAGCGGGAGGAAACGAGCAGTACTTC. Translation: CASSSTLGLAGGNEQYF. The rearrangement joins TRBV7-8 to TRBJ2-7; 15 bases agree with TRBD2. The germline CDR1 and CDR2 sequences are SGHVS and FQNEAQ. Trimming cost V 4 bases and J 5 bases; bases outside gene matches: 9. The CDR3 totals 17 residues.

The rearrangement uses TRBV6-4 and TRBJ1-2; 7 bases fit TRBD1. The CDR3 has 15 residues. V was pared by 5 bases and J by 3 bases, with 9 bases of the junction left unmatched. Germline loops: CDR1 MRHNA, CDR2 SNTAGT. The CDR3 DNA is TGTGCCAGCAGTCTCACGATCGGGACAGACTATGGCTACACCTTC. It specifies CASSLTIGTDYGYTF.

The chain employs TRBV19 and TRBJ1-5; D remains ambiguous. Germline CDR1 and CDR2: LNHDA and SQIVND (reference sequence). Trimming took 5 bases from V and 3 from J, leaving 11 bases between them. The CDR3 covers 14 residues. The CDR3 loop reads CASSGETTNQPQHF. CDR3 bases: TGTGCCAGTAGTGGCGAGACAACCAATCAGCCCCAGCATTTT.

This clone was recorded a few times. This chain joins TRBV2 and TRBJ2-7, with 7 nucleotides matching TRBD2. Germline-derived CDR1 and CDR2 are SNHLY and FYNNEI. With V trimmed by 5 bases and J by 2 bases, 3 bases remained unmatched. The CDR3 runs to 13 residues. The CDR3: CASSRDYTYEQYF. The CDR3 bases are TGTGCCAGCAGTCGGGACTACACCTACGAGCAGTACTTC.

This clone was seen just once. Other DNA sequences in this sample translate to the same CDR3. The CDR3, as DNA: TGCGCCAGCAGTCTAGCGGGAGGTAGCACAGATACGCAGTATTTT. This sequence encodes CASSLAGGSTDTQYF. This rearrangement joins TRBV5-1 to TRBJ2-3; 11 bases fit TRBD2. This CDR3 has 15 residues. Germline V gives CDR1 SGHRS, CDR2 YFSETQ. The ends lost 5 bases at V and 0 bases at J; junction bases unmatched: 2.

The V and J genes are TRBV28 and TRBJ2-3, with TRBD1 identical over 8 bases. Germline trimming cut 7 bases from V and 6 bases from J; bases unmatched to any gene: 12. The germline V gene has CDR1 MDHEN and CDR2 SYDVKM. The CDR3 loop spans 15 amino acids. The DNA of the CDR3 is TGTGCCAGCACCGCAGAACAGGGGGACCCGGATACGCAGTATTTT. Amino acids: CASTAEQGDPDTQYF.

This rearrangement joins TRBV19 to TRBJ1-2; tentatively, D is TRBD1 (5 bases). This CDR3 has 13 residues. Germline CDR1 reads LNHDA; CDR2 reads SQIVND (reference sequence). With 7 bases removed from V and 7 bases from J, the gap between germline ends came to 16 bases. This chain's CDR3 is CASNTGSVGGYTF. CDR3 DNA: TGTGCCAGTAATACAGGCAGCGTAGGTGGCTACACCTTC.

V usage is TRBV28 and J usage is TRBJ2-7; possibly TRBD1 for D (5 bases). Germline CDR1 is MDHEN and CDR2 is SYDVKM. Trimming cost V 2 bases and J 8 bases, with 13 bases left between them. The CDR3 has 13 residues. The CDR3 region has the DNA TGTGCCAGCAGTTTACTTGGCAGGGCTCAGCAGTACTTC. Its protein is CASSLLGRAQQYF.

The chain uses TRBV9 and TRBJ1-1; 9 bases fit TRBD1. Germline CDR1 and CDR2: SGDLS and YYNGEE. This CDR3 is 14 amino acids long. Trimming cost V 0 bases and J 5 bases; bases outside gene matches: 2. The CDR3 protein is CASSVDRGQTEAFF. The CDR3 DNA is TGTGCCAGCAGCGTAGACAGGGGGCAGACTGAAGCTTTCTTT.

This clone has a single count. The V and J genes are TRBV29-1 and TRBJ2-1; 8 nucleotides agree with TRBD2. The germline CDR1 and CDR2 sequences are SQVTM and ANQGSEA. The CDR3 loop spans 14 amino acids. Unmatched junction bases numbered 6, after V lost 4 bases and J lost 4 bases. CDR3 nucleotides: TGCAGCGTTGGCCGACTAGCGCAATACAATGAGCAGTTCTTC. Translating gives CSVGRLAQYNEQFF.